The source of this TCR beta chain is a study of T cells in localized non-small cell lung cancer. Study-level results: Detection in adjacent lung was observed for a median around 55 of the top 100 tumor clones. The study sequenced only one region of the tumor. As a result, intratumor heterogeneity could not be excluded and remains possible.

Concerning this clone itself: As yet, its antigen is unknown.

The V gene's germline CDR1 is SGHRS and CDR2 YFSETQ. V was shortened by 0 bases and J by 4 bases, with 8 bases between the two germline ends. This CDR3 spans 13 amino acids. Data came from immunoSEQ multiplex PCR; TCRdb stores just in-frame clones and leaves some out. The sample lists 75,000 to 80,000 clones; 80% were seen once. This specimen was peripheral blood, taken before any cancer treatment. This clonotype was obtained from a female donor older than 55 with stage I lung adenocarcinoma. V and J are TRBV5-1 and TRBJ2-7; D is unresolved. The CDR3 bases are TGCGCCAGCAGCTTGGTAGACGGATACGAGCAGTACTTC. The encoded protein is CASSLVDGYEQYF.